Detailed here is one T cell receptor (beta chain). Its antigen remains unidentified. No much larger clonotype is one base removed from it; base qualities were not supplied. The High Capacity cDNA Reverse Transcription Kit was used to reverse transcribe all of the isolated RNA, meaning that expressed TCRB transcripts were what got sequenced. Survey-depth immunoSEQ sequencing was performed on stem cell-like memory T cell samples, with an average of about 940,000 total reads per sample. Sorted cells were lysed in RLT buffer, and RNA was extracted using DNase-treated RNeasy Micro or Mini kits according to cell number. Each cell subset was processed separately to prevent cross-contamination, with patient and healthy donor samples processed together. TCRB sequences were amplified from cDNA with the immunoSEQ multiplex PCR, producing 87-bp fragments spanning the CDR3 region. Amplicons were sequenced on the Illumina HiSeq platform. From the authors' description of their analysis: Synthetic template baselines were used to correct PCR bias computationally, reads within Hamming distance 2 were collapsed, and singletons that could not be merged were discarded. By aligning reads against IMGT, V, D and J genes, CDR3 length, and insertions or deletions at six rearrangement sites were assigned. Within each subset, clonotype counts were normalized to sorted cell number, and only after that were true diversity and Gini coefficients computed with the tcR R package. Repertoire sharing was quantified using the overlap coefficient calculated on TCRB nucleotide sequences. The table was pulled from immuneACCESS by TCRdb, which kept in-frame rearrangements only. Such tables lose some clones; where checked, under half of the loss comes from unresolved V genes, and the rest has no known cause. V, J and clone size were drawn from that table, and D and trimming were deduced from the DNA. This sample gives tens of thousands of clones in total; about half of them show up just once. The ten largest clones take up about 0.25% of the sample.

This entry is derived from a study of beta chain features in type 1 diabetes (dated by TCRdb to 2017 to 2018). Looking at the study overall: No differences in mean age, gender distribution, total cell number or subset yield were found between patients and healthy donors. Regulatory and stem cell-like memory subsets were obtained from only 8 patients and roughly 8 healthy donors, while naive and central memory subsets were obtained from all 28 donors. A total of 85 million to 110 million sorted cells were examined across all samples, and RNA yield correlated strongly with the number of cells per subset. In the study, TCRB repertoires of sorted circulating CD4+ T cell subsets from recently diagnosed type 1 diabetes patients were compared with those of matched healthy donors. What the study reported, not specific to this receptor: At VDJ recombination sites, type 1 diabetes patients had fewer insertions and more deleted nucleotides, which implies abnormalities in thymic rearrangement. Because the HLA sub-analyses included only small numbers of individuals, any influence of HLA type on TCRB rearrangement was left unresolved. Shorter templates might have been favored by PCR, but patient and control samples were amplified and corrected together, so both groups would have been affected equally by any skew. Naive, central memory and regulatory TCRB repertoires appeared more similar among patients than among healthy donors. Because cDNA was sequenced instead of genomic DNA, highly expressing activated cells could be over-represented, though the groups showed no difference in activation or CD3 levels. A moderate but significant shortening of TCRB CDR3 length was observed in type 1 diabetes patients in all four CD4+ subsets.

From each donor, a single peripheral blood sample of 95 to 150 mL on average was drawn into heparinised tubes. Using a panel that included CD45RO, CCR7, CD25, CD127, CD95 and CD27, naive, central memory, regulatory and stem cell-like memory CD4+ T cells were sorted on a BD FACSAria II. All sorted populations exceeded 95% purity. PBMCs were separated immediately by Lymphoprep density gradient centrifugation and were stained directly, without being cultured. To minimize batch effects, samples were stained and sorted in pairs, one healthy donor with one patient per experiment. CDR1 and CDR2 are read off the germline V gene (reference sequence) as SGHNT and YYREEE. Unmatched junction bases come to 7, with V trimmed by 3 bases and J by 5 bases. Measured from the cysteine to the phenylalanine, the CDR3 is 14 residues long. Left in the record is the CDR3 DNA by itself, 42 bases read in frame from the first base.

This sequence was found in a woman aged 25 to 39 in good health. Input material: stem cell memory CD4+ T cells from blood. In light of the paper, this sample's cell subset or site label describes: stem cell-like memory CD4+ T cells. The chain is encoded by TRBV5-4 joined to TRBJ2-5; the junction holds 7 bases that match TRBD1. The nucleotides read TGTGCCAGCAGCTCGAGACAGGGTGGGGAGACCCAGTACTTC. It translates as CASSSRQGGETQYF.